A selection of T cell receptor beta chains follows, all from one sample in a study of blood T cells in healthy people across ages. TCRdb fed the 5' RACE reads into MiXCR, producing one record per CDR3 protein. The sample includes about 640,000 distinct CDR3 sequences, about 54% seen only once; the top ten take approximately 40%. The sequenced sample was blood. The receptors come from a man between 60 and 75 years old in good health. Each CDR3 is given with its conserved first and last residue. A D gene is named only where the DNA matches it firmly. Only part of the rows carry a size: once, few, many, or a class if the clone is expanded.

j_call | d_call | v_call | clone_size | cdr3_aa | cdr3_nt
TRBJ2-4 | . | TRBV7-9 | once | CASSLVGRVVGNKNIQYF | TGTGCCAGCAGCTTAGTCGGGAGAGTAGTAGGGAATAAAAACATTCAGTACTTC
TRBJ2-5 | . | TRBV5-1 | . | CASSQDSPQETQYF | TGCGCCAGCAGCCAGGACAGTCCCCAAGAGACCCAGTACTTC
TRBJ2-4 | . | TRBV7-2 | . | CASSLDGGAKNIQYF | TGTGCCAGCAGCTTAGATGGGGGGGCCAAAAACATTCAGTACTTC
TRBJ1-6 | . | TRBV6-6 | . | CAVRREGNSPLHF | TGTGCCGTCCGAAGGGAGGGCAATTCACCCCTCCACTTT
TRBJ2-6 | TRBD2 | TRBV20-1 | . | CSARRGLGANVLTF | TGCAGTGCTAGGCGGGGGTTAGGGGCCAACGTCCTGACTTTC
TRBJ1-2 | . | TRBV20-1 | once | CSAKLGGYYGYTF | TGCAGTGCTAAACTGGGAGGGTACTATGGCTACACCTTC
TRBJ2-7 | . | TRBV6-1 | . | CASGGQTYEQYF | TGTGCCAGCGGTGGCCAGACCTACGAGCAGTACTTC
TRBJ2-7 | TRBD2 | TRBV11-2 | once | CASSQGLGPYEQYF | TGTGCCAGCAGCCAAGGACTAGGGCCCTACGAGCAGTACTTC
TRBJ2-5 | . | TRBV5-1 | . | CASSLATSETQYF | TGCGCCAGCAGCTTAGCGACGTCAGAGACCCAGTACTTC
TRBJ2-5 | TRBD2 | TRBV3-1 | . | CASSQGLAGGPLQETQYF | TGTGCCAGCAGCCAAGGGTTAGCGGGGGGCCCACTCCAAGAGACCCAGTACTTC
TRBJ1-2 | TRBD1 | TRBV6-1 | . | CTTRTGTNYSYTF | TGTACCACCCGGACAGGAACTAACTATAGCTACACCTTC
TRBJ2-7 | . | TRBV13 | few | CASSLGSLSYEQYF | TGTGCCAGCAGCTTAGGATCCCTCTCCTACGAGCAGTACTTC
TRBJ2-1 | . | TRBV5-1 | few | CASSLYKGGNEQFF | TGCGCCAGCAGCTTGTATAAGGGGGGCAATGAGCAGTTCTTC
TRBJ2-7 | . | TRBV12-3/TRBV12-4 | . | CASSLNPFEQYF | TGTGCCAGCAGTTTAAACCCTTTCGAGCAGTACTTC
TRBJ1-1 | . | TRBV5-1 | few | CASSLNRNTEAFF | TGCGCCAGCAGCTTGAACAGGAACACTGAAGCTTTCTTT
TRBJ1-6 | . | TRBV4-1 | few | CASSQGHGNDSPLHF | TGCGCCAGCAGCCAAGGGCACGGGAACGATTCACCCCTCCACTTT
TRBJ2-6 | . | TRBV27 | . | CASSFGGSGADVLTF | TGTGCCAGCAGTTTCGGTGGGTCTGGGGCCGACGTCCTGACTTTC
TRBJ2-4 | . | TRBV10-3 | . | CAISELGGNIQYF | TGTGCCATCAGTGAGCTGGGTGGAAACATTCAGTACTTC
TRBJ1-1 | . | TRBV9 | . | CASSVGVGGGNTEAFF | TGTGCCAGCAGCGTAGGAGTCGGGGGAGGGAACACTGAAGCTTTCTTT
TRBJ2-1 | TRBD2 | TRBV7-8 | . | CASSLGGLADNEQFF | TGTGCCAGCAGCTTAGGAGGGCTAGCGGACAATGAGCAGTTCTTC
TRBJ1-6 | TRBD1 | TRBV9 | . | CASSARTGGNSPLHF | TGTGCCAGCAGCGCGAGGACAGGGGGTAATTCACCCCTCCACTTT
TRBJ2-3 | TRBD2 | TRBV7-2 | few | CASSFGLAGPDTQYF | TGTGCCAGCAGCTTCGGACTAGCGGGCCCAGATACGCAGTATTTT
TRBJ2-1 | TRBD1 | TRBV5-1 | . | CASSDRTGDYNEQFF | TGCGCCAGCAGCGATCGGACAGGGGACTACAATGAGCAGTTCTTC
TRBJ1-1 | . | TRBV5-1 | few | CASSLAGTVNTEAFF | TGCGCCAGCAGCTTGGCCGGGACGGTGAACACTGAAGCTTTCTTT
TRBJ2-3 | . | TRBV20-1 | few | CSVRVPKSSTDTQYF | TGCAGTGTCAGGGTACCCAAATCTAGCACAGATACGCAGTATTTT
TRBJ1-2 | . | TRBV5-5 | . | CASSLYKDSGYGYTF | TGTGCCAGCAGCTTGTATAAGGACAGCGGATATGGCTACACCTTC
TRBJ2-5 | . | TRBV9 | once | CASSSDSYQETQYF | TGTGCCAGCAGCTCGGACTCGTACCAAGAGACCCAGTACTTC
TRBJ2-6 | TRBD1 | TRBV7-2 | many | CASSSARGQGVSGANVLTF | TGTGCCAGCAGCTCAGCTCGGGGACAGGGGGTATCTGGGGCCAACGTCCTGACTTTC
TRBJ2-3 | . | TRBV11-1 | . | CASSSGFGTQYF | TGTGCCAGCAGCTCCGGTTTCGGTACGCAGTATTTT
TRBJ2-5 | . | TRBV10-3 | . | CAISEASQGQETQYF | TGTGCCATCAGTGAGGCCAGCCAAGGCCAAGAGACCCAGTACTTC
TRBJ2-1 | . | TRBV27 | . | CASSLRGITLNEQFF | TGTGCCAGCAGTCTCCGGGGGATCACTTTGAATGAGCAGTTCTTC
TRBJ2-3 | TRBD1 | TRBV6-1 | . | CASRPRGYGTASTDTQYF | TGTGCCAGCAGACCAAGGGGATACGGGACAGCTAGCACAGATACGCAGTATTTT
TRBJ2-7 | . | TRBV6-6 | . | CASSNSGYEQYF | TGTGCCAGCAGCAATAGCGGTTACGAGCAGTACTTC
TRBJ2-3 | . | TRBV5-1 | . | CASSLDAGGLTDTQYF | TGCGCCAGCAGCTTGGACGCCGGGGGGCTCACAGATACGCAGTATTTT
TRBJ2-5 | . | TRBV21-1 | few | CASSKFVVFGDTETQYF | TGTGCCAGCAGCAAATTCGTGGTTTTCGGGGACACCGAGACCCAGTACTTC
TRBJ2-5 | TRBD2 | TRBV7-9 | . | CASSLGLADQETQYF | TGTGCCAGCAGCTTGGGACTAGCGGACCAAGAGACCCAGTACTTC
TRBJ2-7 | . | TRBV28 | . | CASSSQTAQYF | TGTGCCAGCAGTTCCCAAACAGCGCAGTACTTC
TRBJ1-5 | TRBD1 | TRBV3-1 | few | CASSQGPQGGNQPQHF | TGTGCCAGCAGCCAAGGTCCTCAGGGGGGCAATCAGCCCCAGCATTTT